The 17 T cell receptor beta chains reported below all come from one sample, sequenced in a study of human T cells and chemical hapten exposure. The time point was: patch test 1, 2 weeks after DPC sensitization. Treatment of the sample: therapeutic diphenylcyclopropenone sensitization with weekly scalp DPC. One entry per CDR3 protein results from TCRdb running MiXCR on the RACE reads. This table holds some 380,000 distinct CDR3 sequences, around 4.8% found once. This sample comprised whole blood, obtained in connection with sensitization to the hapten diphenylcyclopropenone (DPC). These receptors were taken from a woman between 45 and 65 years old with alopecia areata. Some clones in this sample may be carry-over from other donors' samples.

This clonotype was counted a few times. The chain joins TRBV6-4 to TRBJ2-2, with 9 bases matching TRBD1. The germline V gene has CDR1 MRHNA and CDR2 SNTAGT. CDR3 length: 14 residues. Germline trimming cut 6 bases from V and 1 base from J; bases unmatched to any gene: 0. CDR3 nucleotides: TGTGCCAGCAGGGGACAGGGGAACACCGGGGAGCTGTTTTTT. It specifies CASRGQGNTGELFF.

This clonotype was detected ten times or more. The chain has TRBV2 and TRBJ1-2; D remains unclear. The CDR3 length is 14 residues. V was pared by 1 base and J by 2 bases, with 8 bases between. Germline V gene data show CDR1 as SNHLY and CDR2 as FYNNEI. The CDR3 nucleotides read TGTGCCAGCAGTGAAGGGAACAGCAACTATGGCTACACCTTC. Translated, it gives CASSEGNSNYGYTF.

This clonotype came up many times. The chain uses TRBV27 and TRBJ1-5; a possible D gene is TRBD1 (5 bases). Trimming stripped 5 bases from V and 1 base from J, with 9 bases between. From germline, CDR1 is MNHEY and CDR2 SMNVEV (reference sequence). The CDR3 contains 14 residues. CDR3 nucleotide sequence: TGTGCCAGCAGTCAGGGACTCAGCAATCAGCCCCAGCATTTT. Translated, it gives CASSQGLSNQPQHF.

The table lists this clonotype with many counts. The gene calls are TRBV11-1 and TRBJ2-1; D may be TRBD2 (5 bases). This CDR3 contains 13 residues. Trimming took off 4 bases at V and 5 bases at J, with 9 bases between the two ends. Germline-derived CDR1 and CDR2 are SGHAT and FQDESV (reference sequence). DNA of the CDR3: TGTGCCAGCAGCTGGAGGACGGACAATGAGCAGTTCTTC. This gives the protein CASSWRTDNEQFF.

The sample holds many counts of this clonotype. This chain uses TRBV29-1 with TRBJ2-1; 14 bases are shared with TRBD2. V was clipped by 7 bases and J by 2 bases; unmatched bases: 7. The CDR3 covers 16 residues. Germline V CDR1 and CDR2: SQVTM, ANQGSEA. In nucleotides, the CDR3 is TGCAGCGCGCCCGGGACTAGCGGGAGACCCTACAATGAGCAGTTCTTC. Translation gives CSAPGTSGRPYNEQFF.

This clonotype was picked up a small number of times. This chain uses TRBV7-2 with TRBJ2-3, with D perhaps TRBD2 (6 bases). V lost 0 bases, J lost 0 bases, and 10 bases lay in between. CDR3 length: 16 residues. Germline V CDR1 and CDR2: SGHTA, FQGNSA. CDR3 residues: CASSLAILASTDTQYF. CDR3 DNA: TGTGCCAGCAGCTTAGCCATACTAGCTAGCACAGATACGCAGTATTTT.

The V gene is TRBV27, the J gene TRBJ2-2; D is uncertain. The CDR3 loop spans 14 amino acids. CDR1 and CDR2 from the germline V gene are MNHEY and SMNVEV (reference sequence). V lost 2 bases and J 3 bases, leaving 7 bases between the germline ends. The CDR3 bases are TGTGCCAGCAGTTTAATCTACCACACCGGGGAGCTGTTTTTT. Translating gives CASSLIYHTGELFF.

This clonotype was recorded many times. The chain employs TRBV7-9 and TRBJ2-3; TRBD2 agrees at 11 bases. Trimming cost V 5 bases and J 1 base; bases outside gene matches: 8. Germline V gene data show CDR1 as SEHNR and CDR2 as FQNEAQ (reference sequence). This CDR3 has 17 residues. CDR3 DNA: TGTGCCAGCAGCGACGCCATGGGACTAGCGGGCACAGATACGCAGTATTTT. It yields the protein CASSDAMGLAGTDTQYF.

This chain joins TRBV20-1 and TRBJ2-3; TRBD2 matches 8 bases. J was trimmed by 3 bases and V by 5 bases; bases with no gene match: 16. The germline V gene has CDR1 DFQATT and CDR2 SNEGSKA (reference sequence). This CDR3 spans 17 amino acids. The CDR3 coding sequence is TGCAGTGCTCTTCGCTTTCCCAGCGGGAGTCTAACAGATACGCAGTATTTT. It is translated as CSALRFPSGSLTDTQYF.

V gene TRBV2 combines with J gene TRBJ1-5; perhaps TRBD1 as D (5 bases). V lost 2 bases and J 3 bases, leaving 11 bases between the germline ends. Germline lookup yields CDR1 SNHLY and CDR2 FYNNEI. The length of the CDR3 is 15 residues. DNA of the CDR3: TGTGCCAGCAGTGAACAGGGACCGGACAATCAGCCCCAGCATTTT. It is translated as CASSEQGPDNQPQHF.

This clonotype was counted many times. The chain recombines TRBV7-2 with TRBJ1-4; D call uncertain. The length of the CDR3 is 14 residues. Germline CDR1 and CDR2: SGHTA and FQGNSA. V was cut by 2 bases and J by 10 bases, with 14 bases left in between. This chain's CDR3 is CASSLSRIPPKLFF. As DNA, the CDR3 is TGTGCCAGCAGCTTATCGCGAATTCCACCAAAACTGTTTTTT.

J is TRBJ2-5 and V is TRBV12-3 or TRBV12-4, with unresolved D. V lost 2 bases and J 2 bases, leaving 9 bases between the germline ends. The CDR3 sequence is 14 residues long. The CDR3 loop reads CASSLTERQETQYF. The CDR3 DNA reads TGTGCCAGCAGTTTAACGGAGAGGCAAGAGACCCAGTACTTC.

This clonotype was recorded many times. V is TRBV28 and J is TRBJ1-6; possibly TRBD1 for D (5 bases). The CDR3 is 15 residues long. The V end was cut by 3 bases, the J end by 11 bases, with 17 bases between. CDR1 and CDR2 from the germline V gene are MDHEN and SYDVKM. CDR3 coding DNA: TGTGCCAGCAGTTTGCCACAGGAAGGGTGGGCACCCCTCCACTTT. Amino acids: CASSLPQEGWAPLHF.

Regarding this clonotype: A read error is possible here, since a much larger clone lies one base away. This chain links TRBV6-5 with TRBJ1-4; weak D call: TRBD1 (5 bases). This CDR3 has 13 residues. The germline gives CDR1 MNHEY, CDR2 SVGAGI. The CDR3 sequence: CASRPGFNKKLFF. In nucleotides, the CDR3 is TGTGCCAGCAGACCAGGGTTTAATAAAAAACTGTTTTTT.

This clonotype appeared many times. J is TRBJ1-1 and V is TRBV7-9, with D perhaps matching TRBD1 (6 bases). Trimming left V 5 bases short and J 5 bases short, with 12 bases between. This CDR3 region has 13 residues. Per germline, CDR1 SEHNR and CDR2 FQNEAQ (reference sequence). CDR3 in amino acids: CASSAGARTEAFF. CDR3 in DNA: TGTGCCAGCAGCGCAGGGGCTCGAACTGAAGCTTTCTTT. The full variable domain, completed using reference TRBV7-9 and TRBJ1-1, is DTGVSQNPRHKITKRGQNVTFRCDPISEHNRLYWYRQTLGQGPEFLTYFQNEAQLEKSRLLSDRFSAERPKGSFSTLEIQRTEQGDSAMYLCASSAGARTEAFFGQGTRLTVV.

This clonotype has at least ten counts. One end of the junction is discordant with germline, which a read error may explain. This chain joins TRBV12-3 or TRBV12-4 and TRBJ2-1, with 15 bases aligning to TRBD2. The CDR3 is 15 residues long. CDR3 loop: CASSLGGTSGRFAVF. CDR3 DNA sequence: TGTGCCAGCAGTTTGGGCGGGACTAGCGGGAGGTTCGCGGTTTTC.

With respect to this clonotype: A much larger clone sits a single nucleotide away, making a read error possible. The chain joins TRBV2 to TRBJ2-6; TRBD2 matches at 8 bases. V was pared by 5 bases and J by 0 bases, with 3 bases of the junction left unmatched. The germline V gene has CDR1 SNHLY and CDR2 FYNNEI. CDR3 size: 16 residues. CDR3 in DNA: TGTGCCAGCAGTCGGGAGGGGAGCTCTGGGGCCAACGTCCTGACTTTC. Translated: CASSREGSSGANVLTF.